The TCR beta chain described here comes from a study of cytomegalovirus exposure and HLA in healthy donors (dated by TCRdb to 2016 to 2017). Study-level background: A later analysis indicated that the 95 to 150 validation repertoires were generated on the platform also employed for the approximately 690 repertoires of the first cohort. To predict cytomegalovirus infection status, the study brought together high-throughput TCR immunosequencing, statistical association of individual TCRs with disease status, and machine learning. A separate validation cohort of over 95 different subjects was used in addition to the 666-subject first cohort. The study aimed to test whether signatures of past pathogen exposure could be identified by cataloging public T cell receptors.

At the junction V is shortened by 5 bases and J by 1 base, with 8 bases in between. CDR1 and CDR2 are drawn from the germline V gene (reference sequence): SEHNR, FQNEAQ. The CDR3 measures 13 amino acids from cysteine to phenylalanine. Only the CDR3 DNA stays, 39 bases, in frame from base 1. The donors belonged to the validation cohort of around 130 subjects, which was separate from the approximately 680-subject first cohort. Paper-wide results and their limitations: A later analysis found that TCRs clustered in the first cohort also tended to co-occur in the 120 validation repertoires, with approximately 94% of cluster scores above 0. Three of the identified cytomegalovirus-associated TCR beta chains were confirmed in vitro to be specific for cytomegalovirus antigens. A later analysis had no HLA typing for the validation cohort, so co-occurrence there was scored across all 130 or so repertoires. Most TCR sequences were observed very rarely across donors, whereas some public TCRs were present in many individuals. Cytomegalovirus status was reported to be diagnosed by the classifier with high specificity and sensitivity in both the original and validation cohorts. The authors suggested that the approach could potentially be extended to other disease states and immunological phenotypes. In the study, some 160 TCR beta chains were listed as associated with cytomegalovirus.

The library relied on the immunoSEQ multiplex PCR assay. In the source study's methods: A statistical classification framework was developed to diagnose cytomegalovirus status using the catalog of TCR beta chain sequences. This is the immuneACCESS table as TCRdb keeps it, with only in-frame sequences that have V and J called. A part of the clones is gone; compared with another copy, unresolved V genes explain less than half, and the rest is unexplained. Clonal size and the V and J genes are those of that table, whereas D and trimming came from the DNA. The sample data list about 130,000 clones, and approximately 90% of these were observed just once. About 6.7% of the sample comes from the top ten. About this clone: This receptor's antigen is unknown. No clone much larger than this one lies a single base away; base qualities are absent.

The sequence came from a woman aged 25 to 39 in good health and CMV-seropositive. Sequencing was done on a sample of PBMCs. Here the chain combines TRBV7-9 and TRBJ1-1; the D gene lacks a confident call. The DNA sequence is given as TGTGCCAGCAGCCAGAACCCGAACACTGAAGCTTTCTTT. The encoded protein is CASSQNPNTEAFF.